This record concerns one T cell receptor (beta chain) sequence. These data originate in a study of blood T cell repertoires in COVID-19. Study information: Sites in the United States, Italy and Spain provided acute and convalescent COVID-19 samples. PBMCs, B-cell-depleted T cells, or T cells provided the cDNA or gDNA that made up the material.

V lost 3 bases, J lost 15 bases, and 3 bases stayed unmatched. The CDR3 runs 11 residues. Germline V gene sequence: CDR1 SGHTS, CDR2 YDEGEE. Per the authors' pipeline: Reference gene primer amplification in the assay estimated nucleated cell counts. Libraries were prepared by immunoSEQ multiplex PCR; TCRdb keeps only in-frame clonotypes and omits some of them. V and J calls and clone size follow that table, whereas D and trimming were derived from the DNA. The sample includes 50,000 to 75,000 clones, roughly nine tenths of them seen just once. This sequence was found in an elderly man in a cohort sampled during active COVID-19. The sequenced sample consisted of peripheral blood. J is TRBJ2-1 and V is TRBV5-8, with 10 bases fitting TRBD1. CDR3 DNA sequence: TGTGCCAGCAGCTCCGGGACAGGGGTGTTCTTC. This translates into CASSSGTGVFF.